Each of the 10 T cell receptor beta chains below was sequenced from the same sample in a study of blood T cell repertoires in COVID-19. Measured with immunoSEQ multiplex PCR; TCRdb has only the in-frame clones, and not every one. The data show about 160,000 clones, around 84% seen once. Sequencing was done on a sample of PBMCs or T cells enriched from blood (not recorded which). The receptor source for this set is a woman in her 50s who had recovered from COVID-19.

The V gene is TRBV18, the J gene TRBJ2-1, with 11 positions matching TRBD1. Germline V gene data show CDR1 as KGHSH and CDR2 as LQKENI. There are 19 residues in the CDR3. The trim removed 2 bases at V and 0 bases at J, leaving 9 bases unmatched. The CDR3 DNA follows: TGTGCCAGCTCACCATCCCCCGGACAGGGGGCCAGCTCCTACAATGAGCAGTTCTTC. Protein: CASSPSPGQGASSYNEQFF. Full variable domain (rest looked up from reference TRBV18 and TRBJ2-1): NAGVMQNPRHLVRRRGQEARLRCSPMKGHSHVYWYRQLPEEGLKFMVYLQKENIIDESGMPKERFSAEFPKEGPSILRIQQVVRGDSAAYFCASSPSPGQGASSYNEQFFGPGTRLTVL.

The rearrangement links TRBV19 to TRBJ2-2; 10 nucleotides line up with TRBD2. CDR3 size: 15 residues. Germline V gene data show CDR1 as LNHDA and CDR2 as SQIVND (reference sequence). V was clipped by 6 bases and J by 6 bases; unmatched bases: 7. In nucleotides, the CDR3 is TGTGCCAGTAGGGCCGGACTAGCGGTCTCCGGGGAGCTGTTTTTT. It encodes CASRAGLAVSGELFF.

The CDR3 protein is CASSEERTDMNTEAFF. The CDR3 DNA reads as TGTGCCAGCAGTGAAGAAAGGACAGACATGAACACTGAAGCTTTCTTT. The chain joins TRBV2 to TRBJ1-1; D is perhaps TRBD1 (6 bases). The CDR3 totals 16 residues. V lost 1 base, J lost 0 bases, and 12 bases lay in between. The germline V gene encodes CDR1 SNHLY and CDR2 FYNNEI.

The genes are TRBV6-2 or TRBV6-3 and TRBJ1-1; TRBD1 matches 9 bases. Germline CDR1 and CDR2: MNHEY and SVGEGT. This CDR3 region has 17 residues. The V gene end was trimmed by 4 bases and the J gene end by 5 bases; junction bases not matched to a gene: 14. The CDR3 sequence is CASSSPVTGGRGTEAFF. The CDR3 coding sequence is TGTGCCAGCAGTTCACCCGTCACAGGGGGCCGGGGGACTGAAGCTTTCTTT.

The chain uses TRBV19 and TRBJ2-1; D is possibly TRBD2 (6 bases). The CDR3 spans 14 residues. Germline V gene data show CDR1 as LNHDA and CDR2 as SQIVND (reference sequence). V was cut by 3 bases and J by 3 bases, with 9 bases left in between. CDR3 region: CASSIFGGYNEQFF. The CDR3 nucleotides read TGTGCCAGTAGTATTTTCGGGGGCTACAATGAGCAGTTCTTC.

The V call is TRBV5-1, the J call TRBJ2-3, with D perhaps matching TRBD2 (6 bases). The CDR3 has 15 residues. Germline V lookup: CDR1 SGHRS, CDR2 YFSETQ. V was shortened by 3 bases and J by 0 bases, with 11 bases between the two germline ends. The CDR3 coding sequence is TGCGCCAGCAGCTCGCCGGGACTCAGCACAGATACGCAGTATTTT. Translating gives CASSSPGLSTDTQYF.

V gene TRBV11-2 combines with J gene TRBJ2-1; 15 bases match TRBD2. This CDR3 has 19 amino acids. J gave up 6 bases and V 3 bases, and 12 bases lay outside the gene matches. The V gene's germline CDR1 is SGHAT and CDR2 FQNNGV. This CDR3 is CASSLDGLAGGPRSNEQFF. The DNA of the CDR3 is TGTGCCAGCAGCTTGGATGGACTAGCGGGGGGGCCTCGTTCCAATGAGCAGTTCTTC.

The CDR3: CASSPGTGVANVLTF. CDR3 DNA sequence: TGTGCCAGCTCACCCGGGACAGGGGTGGCCAACGTCCTGACTTTC. The rearrangement uses TRBV18 and TRBJ2-6; 10 positions match TRBD1. The CDR3 is 15 amino acids. From germline, CDR1 is KGHSH and CDR2 LQKENI. J lost 6 bases, V lost 3 bases, and 2 bases had no gene match.

Ten or more counts support this clone. V gene TRBV7-9 combines with J gene TRBJ1-4; D not certain. The CDR3 is 11 residues long. V lost 6 bases and J 11 bases, leaving 10 bases between the germline ends. Germline-derived CDR1 and CDR2 are SEHNR and FQNEAQ (reference sequence). CDR3 coding DNA: TGTGCCAGCAGTATCCTCCGGAAACTGTTTTTT. As protein: CASSILRKLFF.

The CDR3 reads CAFSKESYGYTF. For the CDR3, the DNA is TGTGCCTTTTCTAAGGAGAGCTATGGCTACACCTTC. V gene TRBV10-3 combines with J gene TRBJ1-2, with D unclear. V was clipped by 11 bases and J by 4 bases, with 14 bases between them. Germline CDR1 reads ENHRY; CDR2 reads SYGVKD. The CDR3 has 12 residues.